This passage covers 22 T cell receptor beta chains from one sample sequenced in a study of blood T cell repertoires in COVID-19. Here immunoSEQ multiplex PCR was the method, and the copy in TCRdb shows in-frame clones only, minus some. The sample has almost 50,000 clones; roughly 84% are singletons. Input material: peripheral blood. These receptors came from a man in his forties or fifties with acute or convalescent COVID-19.

This clone was seen a few times. The gene calls are TRBV30 and TRBJ1-5; D call uncertain. The CDR3 is 12 amino acids. Trimming shortened V by 5 bases and J by 0 bases, and 5 bases separated the two germline ends. The germline CDR1 and CDR2 sequences are GTSNPN and SVGIG (reference sequence). The CDR3: CAWAVSNQPQHF. The CDR3 region has the DNA TGTGCCTGGGCCGTTAGCAATCAGCCCCAGCATTTT. The variable domain in full, with the rest retrieved from reference TRBV30 and TRBJ1-5, is SQTIHQWPATLVQPVGSPLSLECTVEGTSNPNLYWYRQAAGRGLQLLFYSVGIGQISSEVPQNLSASRPQDRQFILSSKKLLLSDSGFYLCAWAVSNQPQHFGDGTRLSIL.

The rearrangement joins TRBV20-1 to TRBJ1-6; D possibly corresponds to TRBD1 (5 bases). Germline V gene sequence: CDR1 DFQATT, CDR2 SNEGSKA (reference sequence). V gave up 4 bases and J gave up 1 base, with 20 bases separating them. There are 18 residues in the CDR3. The CDR3 sequence: CSAIEGGEERSYNSPLHF. CDR3 in DNA: TGCAGTGCTATTGAGGGAGGGGAGGAAAGGTCCTATAATTCACCCCTCCACTTT.

This clone was observed a handful of times. The chain employs TRBV24-1 and TRBJ2-3; D unresolved. The CDR3 spans 14 residues. The V end was cut by 4 bases, the J end by 5 bases, with 12 bases between. Germline values: CDR1 KGHDR, CDR2 SFDVKD. The CDR3 loop reads CATSDPTMGDTQYF. The CDR3 DNA follows: TGTGCCACCAGTGACCCGACAATGGGAGATACGCAGTATTTT.

V is TRBV5-1 and J is TRBJ2-1, with 8 bases matching TRBD2. The J segment lost 7 bases and the V segment lost 7 bases, leaving 19 bases of the junction unmatched. The CDR3 length is 17 residues. Germline V gives CDR1 SGHRS, CDR2 YFSETQ. The CDR3 protein is CASCPPRSGSQGNEQFF. DNA for the CDR3: TGCGCCAGCTGCCCACCCCGAAGCGGGAGTCAAGGGAATGAGCAGTTCTTC.

The rearrangement joins TRBV11-3 to TRBJ2-7, with D perhaps matching TRBD2 (5 bases). V was pared by 5 bases and J by 4 bases, with 12 bases between. This CDR3 comprises 13 residues. Germline V gene lookup returns CDR1 SGHNT and CDR2 YENEEA. The CDR3 loop is CASSPRGTYEQYF. CDR3 sequence (DNA): TGTGCCAGCAGCCCTCGGGGAACGTACGAGCAGTACTTC.

The CDR3: CASSQLGGANTGELFF. CDR3 DNA: TGTGCCAGCTCCCAGCTGGGGGGGGCGAACACCGGGGAGCTGTTTTTT. The chain combines TRBV18 with TRBJ2-2; TRBD2 matches at 7 bases. Germline assignment: CDR1 KGHSH and CDR2 LQKENI. This CDR3 has 16 residues. Germline trimming cut 6 bases from V and 0 bases from J; bases unmatched to any gene: 7.

The chain employs TRBV19 and TRBJ1-4, with D possibly TRBD1 on 5 matching bases. CDR3 length: 17 residues. The V end lost 3 bases, the J end lost 0 bases, and 14 bases lay between the germline ends. Germline V gene sequence: CDR1 LNHDA, CDR2 SQIVND (reference sequence). The CDR3 reads CASSIHRTYATNEKLFF. For the CDR3, the DNA is TGTGCCAGTAGTATCCACAGGACCTATGCAACTAATGAAAAACTGTTTTTT.

This clone has a handful of counts. In DNA form, the CDR3 reads TGCGCCAGCAGCCCCCAATTACGGACTAGCGCGCACCGAAACAATGAGCAGTTCTTC. It specifies CASSPQLRTSAHRNNEQFF. The chain uses TRBV4-1 and TRBJ2-1; 9 bases agree with TRBD2. CDR3 length equals 19 residues. V dropped 4 bases and J dropped 5; count of bases not matched to a gene: 18. CDR1 MGHRA and CDR2 YSYEKL come from the germline V gene.

The chain employs TRBV12-3 or TRBV12-4 and TRBJ2-5; D is ambiguous. This CDR3 is built from 13 residues. Trimming stripped 6 bases from V and 1 base from J, with 9 bases between. CDR3 DNA sequence: TGTGCCAGCAGCCGCAGCGTCCAAGAGACCCAGTACTTC. Translation gives CASSRSVQETQYF.

This chain links TRBV28 with TRBJ2-7; 12 positions match TRBD1. The CDR3 is 14 residues long. J lost 6 bases, V lost 8 bases, and 8 bases had no gene match. The germline CDR1 and CDR2 sequences are MDHEN and SYDVKM. The CDR3 reads CASHRDRGRGEQYF. Here the CDR3 DNA reads TGTGCCAGCCACCGGGACAGGGGGCGAGGCGAGCAGTACTTC.

The V gene is TRBV14, the J gene TRBJ2-5; TRBD1 matches at 7 bases. The CDR3 runs to 14 residues. Per the germline V gene, CDR1 is SGHDN and CDR2 is FVKESK. J was trimmed by 5 bases and V by 4 bases; bases with no gene match: 7. Here the CDR3 DNA reads TGTGCCAGCAGCCGGCGACAGGGTACCGAGACCCAGTACTTC. It specifies CASSRRQGTETQYF.

The CDR3 region is CASSQGLPNQPQHF. The CDR3, as DNA: TGTGCCAGCAGCCAGGGGCTCCCCAATCAGCCCCAGCATTTT. This chain connects TRBV14 to TRBJ1-5; D possibly corresponds to TRBD1 (5 bases). The CDR3 loop spans 14 amino acids. The V gene's germline CDR1 is SGHDN and CDR2 FVKESK. V lost 3 bases, J lost 3 bases, and 9 bases lay in between.

The chain links TRBV4-1 to TRBJ1-2, with no clear D. Trimming removed 1 base at V and 8 bases at J, with 20 bases between. Germline V gene lookup returns CDR1 MGHRA and CDR2 YSYEKL. The CDR3 sequence is 16 residues long. The CDR3 nucleotides are TGCGCCAGCAGCCAAGGGGAGGAGGAGGCCTGGGGAGGCTACACCTTC. It yields the protein CASSQGEEEAWGGYTF.

The chain uses TRBV9 and TRBJ2-3; TRBD1 aligns across 7 bases. This CDR3 has 18 residues. Germline values: CDR1 SGDLS, CDR2 YYNGEE. The junction had 14 bases not matched to a gene; V was cut back by 4 bases and J by 0 bases. CDR3 loop: CASSFETGTRYSTDTQYF. The CDR3 DNA sequence: TGTGCCAGCAGCTTCGAGACAGGGACCCGATATAGCACAGATACGCAGTATTTT.

The table lists this clone with a count of one. V gene TRBV7-9 combines with J gene TRBJ2-7, with 8 bases fitting TRBD1. Trimming removed 5 bases from V and 2 bases from J; junction bases left unmatched: 5. The V gene's germline CDR1 is SEHNR and CDR2 FQNEAQ (reference sequence). CDR3 length equals 14 residues. The CDR3 loop reads CASSSRDRTYEQYF. The CDR3 DNA reads TGTGCCAGCAGCAGCCGGGACAGGACCTACGAGCAGTACTTC.

In DNA, the CDR3 is TGTGCCAGCAGCCACCCTGACAGGGGCGGAAACACCATATATTTT. It is translated as CASSHPDRGGNTIYF. The chain is built from TRBV3-1 (or the pseudogene TRBV3-2) and TRBJ1-3; 8 nucleotides agree with TRBD1. Germline CDR1 and CDR2: LGHDT and YNNKEL (reference sequence). This CDR3 is 15 amino acids long. Germline trimming cut 3 bases from V and 4 bases from J; bases unmatched to any gene: 5.

This chain links TRBV2 with TRBJ2-1; no definite D call. CDR3 length equals 15 residues. V was pared by 2 bases and J by 0 bases, with 8 bases between. Germline V CDR1 and CDR2: SNHLY, FYNNEI. The DNA of the CDR3 is TGTGCCAGCAGTGAAACTACGAGCTCCTACAATGAGCAGTTCTTC. It specifies CASSETTSSYNEQFF. Using reference TRBV2 and TRBJ2-1 for the parts outside the CDR3, the full variable domain is EPEVTQTPSHQVTQMGQEVILRCVPISNHLYFYWYRQILGQKVEFLVSFYNNEISEKSEIFDDQFSVERPDGSNFTLKIRSTKLEDSAMYFCASSETTSSYNEQFFGPGTRLTVL.

The chain couples TRBV11-2 to TRBJ1-2; TRBD1 matches at 12 bases. V lost 5 bases to trimming and J lost 8 bases; unmatched junction nucleotides: 6. The V gene's germline CDR1 is SGHAT and CDR2 FQNNGV. The CDR3 sequence is 14 residues long. Written as DNA, the CDR3 is TGTGCCAGCAGCCCTGGGACAGGGGGCCTAGGCTACACCTTC. This gives the protein CASSPGTGGLGYTF.

The chain recombines TRBV27 with TRBJ2-7, with 8 bases fitting TRBD1. V gave up 8 bases and J gave up 3 bases; unmatched junction bases: 6. Germline CDR1 MNHEY, CDR2 SMNVEV (reference sequence). This CDR3 is built from 13 residues. The CDR3: CASGKTGGYEQYF. As DNA, the CDR3 is TGTGCCAGCGGAAAAACAGGGGGCTACGAGCAGTACTTC.

The chain joins TRBV6-6 to TRBJ2-1, with 14 bases lining up with TRBD2. There are 17 residues in the CDR3. V shed 5 bases, J shed 6 bases, and the junction held 9 bases outside the gene matches. Germline V gene data show CDR1 as MNHNY and CDR2 as SVGAGI (reference sequence). DNA for the CDR3: TGTGCCAGCAGTCCTGGGGGAGGACTAGCGGGAGGCAATGAGCAGTTCTTC. Its protein product is CASSPGGGLAGGNEQFF.

The V call is TRBV7-8, the J call TRBJ1-1; unclear D gene. The CDR3 runs 15 residues. With 2 bases removed from V and 0 bases from J, the gap between germline ends came to 10 bases. Germline CDR1 reads SGHVS; CDR2 reads FQNEAQ. CDR3 coding DNA: TGTGCCAGCAGCTTAACTCCGAGCCTGAACACTGAAGCTTTCTTT. Translation gives CASSLTPSLNTEAFF. Filled out from reference TRBV7-8 and TRBJ1-1, the complete variable domain reads GAGVSQSPRYKVAKRGQDVALRCDPISGHVSLFWYQQALGQGPEFLTYFQNEAQLDKSGLPSDRFFAERPEGSVSTLKIQRTQQEDSAVYLCASSLTPSLNTEAFFGQGTRLTVV.

The V call is TRBV10-3, the J call TRBJ2-3, with D tentatively TRBD1 (6 bases). The V end was cut by 7 bases, the J end by 0 bases, with 11 bases between. Germline CDR1 reads ENHRY; CDR2 reads SYGVKD. This CDR3 region has 14 residues. CDR3 in DNA: TGTGCCATCACAATACAGGGAAGCACAGATACGCAGTATTTT. It translates to CAITIQGSTDTQYF.